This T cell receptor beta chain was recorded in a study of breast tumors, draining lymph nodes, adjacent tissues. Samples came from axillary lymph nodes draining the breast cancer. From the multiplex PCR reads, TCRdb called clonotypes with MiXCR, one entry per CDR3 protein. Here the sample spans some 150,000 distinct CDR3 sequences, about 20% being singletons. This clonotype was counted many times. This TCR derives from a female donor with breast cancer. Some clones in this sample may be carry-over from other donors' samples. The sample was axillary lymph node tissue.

CDR3 DNA: TGCGCCACCAAGGGCCTAGCGGGAGATTTAGAGACCCAGTACTTC. Its protein product is CATKGLAGDLETQYF. The chain has TRBV10-2 and TRBJ2-5; 10 bases fit TRBD2. From germline, CDR1 is WSHSY and CDR2 SAAADI. The V gene end was trimmed by 10 bases and the J gene end by 4 bases; junction bases not matched to a gene: 12. CDR3 length: 15 residues.